Shown below are 14 T cell receptor beta chains from a single sample sequenced in a study of cytomegalovirus exposure and HLA in healthy donors. Primers for the PCR totalled 60 Vbeta and 13 Jbeta. Repertoires were generated with immunoSEQ multiplex PCR, while TCRdb's copy carries only in-frame clones and drops some. The repertoire holds 110,000 or so clones, with 76% as singletons. Sample: PBMCs. Every receptor here comes from a woman aged 40 to 50 in good health and CMV-seropositive.

The chain carries TRBV30 and TRBJ2-5; D might be TRBD1 (6 bases). The DNA end is a closer match to TRBJ2-7, so the J assignment may be wrong. The CDR3 is 13 amino acids. Germline loops: CDR1 GTSNPN, CDR2 SVGIG (reference sequence). The CDR3 coding sequence is TGTGCCTGGAGGCACAGGGTTTCCTACGAGCAGTACTTC. This codes for CAWRHRVSYEQYF.

The rearrangement links TRBV5-1 to TRBJ1-1; no definite D call. CDR3 size: 14 residues. V lost 4 bases and J lost 4, with 14 bases in between. The V gene's germline CDR1 is SGHRS and CDR2 YFSETQ. The CDR3 loop reads CASSPREGGTEAFF. The DNA of the CDR3 is TGCGCCAGCAGCCCGCGGGAGGGAGGCACTGAAGCTTTCTTT.

The V and J genes are TRBV5-6 and TRBJ1-2; D gene uncertain. The CDR3 extends over 15 amino acids. The germline CDR1 and CDR2 sequences are SGHDT and YYEEEE. Trimming stripped 0 bases from V and 5 bases from J, with 14 bases between. CDR3 protein: CASSLGGSSSYGYTF. The CDR3 DNA is TGTGCCAGCAGCTTGGGAGGGTCGTCCTCGTATGGCTACACCTTC. Variable domain in full (rest from reference TRBV5-6 and TRBJ1-2): DAGVTQSPTHLIKTRGQQVTLRCSPKSGHDTVSWYQQALGQGPQFIFQYYEEEERQRGNFPDRFSGHQFPNYSSELNVNALLLGDSALYLCASSLGGSSSYGYTFGSGTRLTVV.

V is TRBV5-1 and J is TRBJ2-5; D possibly corresponds to TRBD1 (5 bases). Trimming shortened V by 0 bases and J by 6 bases, and 21 bases separated the two germline ends. The CDR3 has 17 amino acids. Germline assignment: CDR1 SGHRS and CDR2 YFSETQ. The chain's CDR3 is CASSLEGGAGLKKTQYF. In DNA form, the CDR3 reads TGCGCCAGCAGCTTGGAAGGTGGCGCAGGGTTGAAAAAGACCCAGTACTTC.

Points on this clone: A read error may produce the germline difference seen at one junction end. The J gene is TRBJ1-1, the V gene TRBV27; weak D call: TRBD1 (6 bases). CDR3 length equals 12 residues. Per germline, CDR1 MNHEY and CDR2 SMNVEV (reference sequence). In nucleotides, the CDR3 is TGTGCCAGCCTAGGACAGAACGCTGAAGCTTTCTTT. Its translation is CASLGQNAEAFF.

This chain uses TRBV9 with TRBJ2-1; weak D call: TRBD2 (7 bases). The V and J ends lost 0 bases and 4 bases respectively, with 14 bases between them. This CDR3 is built from 16 residues. Germline CDR1 is SGDLS and CDR2 is YYNGEE. CDR3 loop: CASSVVGGGGYNEQFF. DNA for the CDR3: TGTGCCAGCAGCGTAGTTGGGGGCGGGGGTTACAATGAGCAGTTCTTC. The full variable domain, its missing parts supplied by reference TRBV9 and TRBJ2-1, is DSGVTQTPKHLITATGQRVTLRCSPRSGDLSVYWYQQSLDQGLQFLIQYYNGEERAKGNILERFSAQQFPDLHSELNLSSLELGDSALYFCASSVVGGGGYNEQFFGPGTRLTVL.

The chain uses TRBV4-1 and TRBJ1-5, with D possibly matching TRBD1 (6 bases). This CDR3 contains 15 residues. CDR1 MGHRA and CDR2 YSYEKL come from the germline V gene. Trimming pared 4 bases from V and 6 bases from J, leaving 16 bases between. The CDR3: CASSPQGLGTQPQHF. In DNA, the CDR3 is TGCGCCAGCAGCCCGCAGGGGTTGGGTACTCAGCCCCAGCATTTT.

V usage is TRBV6-6 and J usage is TRBJ1-1; TRBD1 might be the D (5 bases). Germline loops: CDR1 MNHNY, CDR2 SVGAGI (reference sequence). Trimming shortened V by 10 bases and J by 11 bases, and 23 bases separated the two germline ends. This CDR3 is built from 13 residues. The CDR3 sequence is CATDDRLGSGAFF. The CDR3 DNA sequence: TGTGCCACCGATGACAGACTAGGCTCGGGGGCTTTCTTT.

This clone came up a few times. This chain connects TRBV18 to TRBJ1-5; D remains ambiguous. CDR1 and CDR2 (germline): KGHSH, LQKENI. The ends were cut back, 2 bases at V and 5 bases at J, with 7 bases in the middle. This CDR3 region has 13 residues. In DNA, the CDR3 is TGTGCCAGCTCACCAGGGAGGGATCAGCCCCAGCATTTT. This sequence encodes CASSPGRDQPQHF.

V and J are TRBV5-1 and TRBJ1-5, with 7 positions matching TRBD1. V lost 2 bases, J lost 1 base, and 9 bases stayed unmatched. CDR3 length equals 17 residues. Germline CDR1 is SGHRS and CDR2 is YFSETQ. CDR3: CASSLGTLQGSNQPQHF. DNA of the CDR3: TGCGCCAGCAGCTTAGGGACTTTACAGGGGAGCAATCAGCCCCAGCATTTT.

The chain couples TRBV29-1 to TRBJ1-2; D is ambiguous. This CDR3 comprises 12 residues. Germline-derived CDR1 and CDR2 are SQVTM and ANQGSEA. The V end lost 1 base, the J end lost 7 bases, and 10 bases lay between the germline ends. CDR3 nucleotide sequence: TGCAGCGTTGAAGCGGGGAAACCTGGCTACACCTTC. As protein: CSVEAGKPGYTF.

The J gene is TRBJ1-1, the V gene TRBV4-2; D is uncertain. Trimming removed 3 bases at V and 3 bases at J, with 14 bases between. This CDR3 has 15 residues. CDR1 and CDR2 from the germline V gene are LGHNA and YNFKEQ. The CDR3 loop is CASSQGTAVDTEAFF. The CDR3 coding sequence is TGTGCCAGCAGCCAGGGAACAGCGGTCGACACTGAAGCTTTCTTT.

This clone was observed a handful of times. V and J are TRBV18 and TRBJ1-2; D remains unclear. CDR3 length equals 14 residues. Germline V gene sequence: CDR1 KGHSH, CDR2 LQKENI. Trimming pared 5 bases from V and 6 bases from J, leaving 16 bases between. The chain's CDR3 is CASSDRTGINGYTF. The CDR3 DNA follows: TGTGCCAGCTCAGACCGGACCGGGATCAATGGCTACACCTTC.

J is TRBJ1-5 and V is TRBV30; 8 bases agree with TRBD1. Germline V gives CDR1 GTSNPN, CDR2 SVGIG (reference sequence). V lost 7 bases to trimming and J lost 7 bases; unmatched junction nucleotides: 9. This CDR3 is 13 amino acids long. The CDR3 reads CASGQGAGQPQHF. CDR3 nucleotides: TGTGCCTCAGGTCAGGGGGCTGGGCAGCCCCAGCATTTT.